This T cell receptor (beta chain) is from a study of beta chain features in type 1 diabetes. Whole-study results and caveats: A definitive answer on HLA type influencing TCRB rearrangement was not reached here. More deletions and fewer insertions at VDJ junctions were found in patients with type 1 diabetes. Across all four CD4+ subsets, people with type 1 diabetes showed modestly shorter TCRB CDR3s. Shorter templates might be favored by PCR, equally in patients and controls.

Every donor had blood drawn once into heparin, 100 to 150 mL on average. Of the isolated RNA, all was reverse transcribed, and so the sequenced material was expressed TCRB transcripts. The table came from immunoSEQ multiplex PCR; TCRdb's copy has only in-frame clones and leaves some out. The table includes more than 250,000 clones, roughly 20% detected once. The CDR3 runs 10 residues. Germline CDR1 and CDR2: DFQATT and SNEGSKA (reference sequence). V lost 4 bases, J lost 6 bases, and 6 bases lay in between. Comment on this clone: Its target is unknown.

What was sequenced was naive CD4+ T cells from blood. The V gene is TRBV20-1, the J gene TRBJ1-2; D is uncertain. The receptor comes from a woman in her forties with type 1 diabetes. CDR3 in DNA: TGCAGTGCTACATCTAATGGCTACACCTTC. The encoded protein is CSATSNGYTF.